Listed below are T cell receptor beta chains from one sample, sequenced in a study of blood T cell repertoires in COVID-19. Sequencing used immunoSEQ multiplex PCR; TCRdb keeps in-frame clones, though not all of them. The sample includes approximately 260,000 clones, roughly nine tenths of them seen just once. Source material: peripheral blood. The receptors shown here come from a woman in her thirties or forties who had recovered from COVID-19. Both conserved end residues are part of each CDR3. Fields, in order: CDR3 DNA, CDR3 protein, D gene, V gene, J gene, clone size. D genes are given only for firm matches. Rows give clone size only sometimes, using once, few, many, or a class for an expanded clone.

CDR3nt: TGTGCCAGCAGCTCGCAACTTGTCGGGTCATATGGCTACACCTTC
CDR3aa: CASSSQLVGSYGYTF
d_gene: -
v_gene: TRBV5-4
j_gene: TRBJ1-2
abundance: -

CDR3nt: TGTGCCAGCTCGCAATACAGACAGAGCACAGATACGCAGTATTTT
CDR3aa: CASSQYRQSTDTQYF
d_gene: -
v_gene: TRBV18
j_gene: TRBJ2-3
abundance: -

CDR3nt: TGTGCCAGCAGCATAGGGACAGGGATCTATGGCTACACCTTC
CDR3aa: CASSIGTGIYGYTF
d_gene: TRBD1
v_gene: TRBV9
j_gene: TRBJ1-2
abundance: -

CDR3nt: TGTGCCAGCAGTTACTCGGGGACAGGATGGGATTCACCCCTCCACTTT
CDR3aa: CASSYSGTGWDSPLHF
d_gene: TRBD1
v_gene: TRBV6-5
j_gene: TRBJ1-6
abundance: -

CDR3nt: TGTGCCAGCACTCGGGACAGAAACACTGAAGCTTTCTTT
CDR3aa: CASTRDRNTEAFF
d_gene: TRBD1
v_gene: TRBV28
j_gene: TRBJ1-1
abundance: -

CDR3nt: TGTGCCAGCACCCTAGGGGAATCTAGCAATCAGCCCCAGCATTTT
CDR3aa: CASTLGESSNQPQHF
d_gene: -
v_gene: TRBV5-8
j_gene: TRBJ1-5
abundance: -

CDR3nt: TGCAGTGCCCTAGCAGAGACCCAGTACTTC
CDR3aa: CSALAETQYF
d_gene: -
v_gene: TRBV20-1
j_gene: TRBJ2-5
abundance: -

CDR3nt: TGTGCCAGCAGCCCGCGACAGGGCACCGCCACTGAAGCTTTCTTT
CDR3aa: CASSPRQGTATEAFF
d_gene: TRBD1
v_gene: TRBV7-2
j_gene: TRBJ1-1
abundance: -

CDR3nt: TGCGCCAGCAGCTTGGCCATAGAGGGTAATGGCTACACCTTC
CDR3aa: CASSLAIEGNGYTF
d_gene: -
v_gene: TRBV5-1
j_gene: TRBJ1-2
abundance: -

CDR3nt: TGTGCCAGCAGTTTTGGGGGCCTTTATAGCAATCAGCCCCAGCATTTT
CDR3aa: CASSFGGLYSNQPQHF
d_gene: -
v_gene: TRBV28
j_gene: TRBJ1-5
abundance: -

CDR3nt: TGTGCCAGCAGCGAGACTAGCGGTGGTGGAGATACGCAGTATTTT
CDR3aa: CASSETSGGGDTQYF
d_gene: TRBD2
v_gene: TRBV6-2/TRBV6-3
j_gene: TRBJ2-3
abundance: -

CDR3nt: TGTGCCAGCAGCTTAGCATCGGGACAGGAAGGCTATGGCTACACCTTC
CDR3aa: CASSLASGQEGYGYTF
d_gene: TRBD1
v_gene: TRBV7-9
j_gene: TRBJ1-2
abundance: -

CDR3nt: TGCGCCAGCAGTGTTTCGCGGGGGGGGGTAAGTGAGCAGTTCTTC
CDR3aa: CASSVSRGGVSEQFF
d_gene: TRBD2
v_gene: TRBV10-1
j_gene: TRBJ2-1
abundance: -

CDR3nt: TGTGCCAGCAACCGACAGGGGGCCTACGAGCAGTACTTC
CDR3aa: CASNRQGAYEQYF
d_gene: TRBD1
v_gene: TRBV28
j_gene: TRBJ2-7
abundance: -

CDR3nt: TGTGCCTGGAGTGCGGGACTAGCGGGGGGAGGACAAGAGACCCAGTACTTC
CDR3aa: CAWSAGLAGGGQETQYF
d_gene: TRBD2
v_gene: TRBV30
j_gene: TRBJ2-5
abundance: once

CDR3nt: TGCGCCAGCAGCCAAGAGGCGCCGGGACTAAGAAAGACCCAGTACTTC
CDR3aa: CASSQEAPGLRKTQYF
d_gene: TRBD2
v_gene: TRBV4-3
j_gene: TRBJ2-5
abundance: -

CDR3nt: TGTGCCAGCAGTGGATTCGGGACAGGGGTTTCCAATGAGCAGTTCTTC
CDR3aa: CASSGFGTGVSNEQFF
d_gene: TRBD1
v_gene: TRBV27
j_gene: TRBJ2-1
abundance: once

CDR3nt: TGTGCCAGCAGCTTGTCCCGACTAGCGGGGATCGTCGATGAGCAGTTCTTC
CDR3aa: CASSLSRLAGIVDEQFF
d_gene: TRBD2
v_gene: TRBV5-6
j_gene: TRBJ2-1
abundance: -

CDR3nt: TGTGCCAGCGGATTGTCACGGGACTACGCCTACGAGCAGTACTTC
CDR3aa: CASGLSRDYAYEQYF
d_gene: TRBD2
v_gene: TRBV27
j_gene: TRBJ2-7
abundance: -

CDR3nt: TGTGCCAGCAGCCTAATTGGGGACTTCACTGAAGCTTTCTTT
CDR3aa: CASSLIGDFTEAFF
d_gene: -
v_gene: TRBV5-4
j_gene: TRBJ1-1
abundance: -

CDR3nt: TGCGCCAGCAGTGACCGATCGACAGGGTCTAAACCTAACAATGAGCAGTTCTTC
CDR3aa: CASSDRSTGSKPNNEQFF
d_gene: TRBD1
v_gene: TRBV10-1
j_gene: TRBJ2-1
abundance: -

CDR3nt: TGCGCCAGCAGCTCGGGACACGACTACGAGCAGTACTTC
CDR3aa: CASSSGHDYEQYF
d_gene: -
v_gene: TRBV5-1
j_gene: TRBJ2-7
abundance: -

CDR3nt: TGTGCCAGCAGCGATAGGACTAGCGGGAGTGGTTATGCGAACTTC
CDR3aa: CASSDRTSGSGYANF
d_gene: TRBD2
v_gene: TRBV7-8
j_gene: TRBJ2-5
abundance: few

CDR3nt: TGCGCCAGCAGTGATGCAAACGCAGGGAATGAGCAGTTCTTC
CDR3aa: CASSDANAGNEQFF
d_gene: -
v_gene: TRBV10-1
j_gene: TRBJ2-1
abundance: -

CDR3nt: TGTGCCAGCAGCCAAGATCTACACAGGGCGAACACCGGGGAGCTGTTTTTT
CDR3aa: CASSQDLHRANTGELFF
d_gene: -
v_gene: TRBV3-1/TRBV3-2
j_gene: TRBJ2-2
abundance: once

CDR3nt: TGTGCCAGCAGCGCAGGGTACTCTGGGGCCAACGTCCTGACTTTC
CDR3aa: CASSAGYSGANVLTF
d_gene: -
v_gene: TRBV9
j_gene: TRBJ2-6
abundance: -

CDR3nt: TGTGCCAGCAGTCCCTGGACTAGCGGGAGATCAGATGAGCAGTTCTTC
CDR3aa: CASSPWTSGRSDEQFF
d_gene: TRBD2
v_gene: TRBV27
j_gene: TRBJ2-1
abundance: once

CDR3nt: TGTGCTTGCGAGGGCCAGAGAGACGAGCAGTACTTC
CDR3aa: CACEGQRDEQYF
d_gene: -
v_gene: TRBV28
j_gene: TRBJ2-7
abundance: -

CDR3nt: TGTGCCAGCAGTATGCTCGGGGGGACCAATCAGCCCCAGCATTTT
CDR3aa: CASSMLGGTNQPQHF
d_gene: -
v_gene: TRBV27
j_gene: TRBJ1-5
abundance: -

CDR3nt: TGTGCCAGCAGTATCCAACTAGTCAGTCGAGATACGCAGTATTTT
CDR3aa: CASSIQLVSRDTQYF
d_gene: -
v_gene: TRBV6-6
j_gene: TRBJ2-3
abundance: -

CDR3nt: TGTGCCAGCAGTGAGCCAAGGAGGCCCTCCTACGAGCAGTACTTC
CDR3aa: CASSEPRRPSYEQYF
d_gene: -
v_gene: TRBV2
j_gene: TRBJ2-7
abundance: -

CDR3nt: TGTGCCAGCAGTGAACAACCGGGACAGGGGGCTGGAAACACCATATATTTT
CDR3aa: CASSEQPGQGAGNTIYF
d_gene: TRBD1
v_gene: TRBV2
j_gene: TRBJ1-3
abundance: -

CDR3nt: TGTGCCAGCAGTTTTGTTCCAAATTCACCCCTCCACTTT
CDR3aa: CASSFVPNSPLHF
d_gene: -
v_gene: TRBV12-3/TRBV12-4
j_gene: TRBJ1-6
abundance: -

CDR3nt: TGTGCCTGGATCCCCCCGCAGGGAGGCGGGGAGCTGTTTTTT
CDR3aa: CAWIPPQGGGELFF
d_gene: -
v_gene: TRBV30
j_gene: TRBJ2-2
abundance: -

CDR3nt: TGTGCCAGCAGCCTACGGGGGGGTGATAGCAATCAGCCCCAGCATTTT
CDR3aa: CASSLRGGDSNQPQHF
d_gene: -
v_gene: TRBV2
j_gene: TRBJ1-5
abundance: -

CDR3nt: TGTGCCAGCAGTCTGCCGGGACTAGCGGGGGCCCTGGAGACCCAGTACTTC
CDR3aa: CASSLPGLAGALETQYF
d_gene: TRBD2
v_gene: TRBV6-4
j_gene: TRBJ2-5
abundance: -

CDR3nt: TGTGCCAGCAGCTTAGAAGGGGGCAATAATGAAAAACTGTTTTTT
CDR3aa: CASSLEGGNNEKLFF
d_gene: TRBD1
v_gene: TRBV7-9
j_gene: TRBJ1-4
abundance: -